Below, one T cell receptor (beta chain) is given with its context. Its specificity is unknown. The sample originates from a study of cytotoxic CD8 clonotypes in ibrutinib-treated CLL. TCRdb's table, derived via immunoSEQ multiplex PCR, lists solely in-frame clones and lacks some. The sample carries roughly 150,000 clones, about 84% recorded once. The germline V gene encodes CDR1 SGHVS and CDR2 FNYEAQ. This CDR3 region has 17 residues. The V gene end was trimmed by 1 base and the J gene end by 2 bases; junction bases not matched to a gene: 7. Study-wide points: Clonality, elevated at ibrutinib response, dropped back toward baseline at progression.

This TCR came from a human donor with chronic lymphocytic leukemia. The genes are TRBV7-6 and TRBJ2-2; 7 bases fit TRBD2. This material consisted of PBMCs, taken after 24 months of ibrutinib treatment. CDR3 amino acids: CASSLEGGEPNTGELFF. In DNA, the CDR3 is TGTGCCAGCAGCTTAGAGGGAGGGGAACCCAACACCGGGGAGCTGTTTTTT. The whole variable domain, remainder taken from reference TRBV7-6 and TRBJ2-2, is GAGVSQSPRYKVTKRGQDVALRCDPISGHVSLYWYRQALGQGPEFLTYFNYEAQQDKSGLPNDRFSAERPEGSISTLTIQRTEQRDSAMYRCASSLEGGEPNTGELFFGEGSRLTVL.